The clone carrying this T cell receptor (beta chain) was observed many times. Germline V gene sequence: CDR1 SQVTM, CDR2 ANQGSEA. Trimming shortened V by 8 bases and J by 0 bases, and 13 bases separated the two germline ends. This CDR3 is built from 13 residues. These data come from a study of early T cells in non-severe SARS-CoV-2 infection. TCRdb re-called the 5' RACE reads through MiXCR, storing one row per CDR3 protein. Here the sample spans tens of thousands of distinct CDR3 sequences, around 15% being singletons. Sequencing was performed on whole blood. This chain joins TRBV29-1 and TRBJ1-1, with D uncertain. The clonotype comes from an adult who was a healthcare worker with PCR-confirmed SARS-CoV-2 infection or an uninfected control (not recorded which). CDR3 loop: CSTTATMNTEAFF. DNA for the CDR3: TGCAGCACCACAGCTACCATGAACACTGAAGCTTTCTTT.